The TCR beta chain described here comes from a study of blood T cell repertoires in COVID-19. Study background: Sites across the United States, Italy and Spain contributed samples from acute and convalescent COVID-19. From T cells, B-cell-depleted T cells, or PBMCs came the material, which was cDNA or gDNA.

The CDR3 is 15 residues long. Unmatched junction bases numbered 8, after V lost 4 bases and J lost 5 bases. Per germline, CDR1 KGHSY and CDR2 FQNENV. Method: immunoSEQ multiplex PCR; TCRdb's copy keeps in-frame clones and lacks some. Here the sample spans about 200,000 clones, 84% being singletons. This TCR came from a human donor in a cohort sampled during active COVID-19. V usage is TRBV16 and J usage is TRBJ2-7; 10 nucleotides match TRBD1. Sample: peripheral blood. The CDR3 spells CASSPGGGQGHEQYF. As DNA, the CDR3 is TGTGCCAGCAGCCCGGGAGGGGGACAGGGGCACGAGCAGTACTTC.